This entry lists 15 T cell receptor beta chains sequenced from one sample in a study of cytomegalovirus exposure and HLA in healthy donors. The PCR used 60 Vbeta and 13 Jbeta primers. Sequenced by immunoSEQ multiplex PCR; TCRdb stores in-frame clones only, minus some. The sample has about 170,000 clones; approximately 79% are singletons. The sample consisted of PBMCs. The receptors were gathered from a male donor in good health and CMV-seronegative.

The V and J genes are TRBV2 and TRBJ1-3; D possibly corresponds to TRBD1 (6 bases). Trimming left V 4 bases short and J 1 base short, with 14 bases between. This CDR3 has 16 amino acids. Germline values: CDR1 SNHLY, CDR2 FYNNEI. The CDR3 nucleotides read TGTGCCAGCAGTGCAATGGGACACCAATCTGGAAACACCATATATTTT. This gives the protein CASSAMGHQSGNTIYF.

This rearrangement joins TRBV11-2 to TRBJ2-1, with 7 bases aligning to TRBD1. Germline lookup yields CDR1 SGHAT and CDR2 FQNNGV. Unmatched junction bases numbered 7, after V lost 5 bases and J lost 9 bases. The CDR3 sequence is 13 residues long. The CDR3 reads CASSQGELGEQFF. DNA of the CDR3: TGTGCCAGCAGCCAGGGGGAACTTGGTGAGCAGTTCTTC. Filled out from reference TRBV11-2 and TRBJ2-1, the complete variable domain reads EAGVAQSPRYKIIEKRQSVAFWCNPISGHATLYWYQQILGQGPKLLIQFQNNGVVDDSQLPKDRFSAERLKGVDSTLKIQPAKLEDSAVYLCASSQGELGEQFFGPGTRLTVL.

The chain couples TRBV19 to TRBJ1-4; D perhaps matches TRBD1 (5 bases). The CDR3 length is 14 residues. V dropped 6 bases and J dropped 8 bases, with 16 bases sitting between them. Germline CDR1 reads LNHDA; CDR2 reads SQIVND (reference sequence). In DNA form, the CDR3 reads TGTGCCAGTAGGGCGGGGGGTAATGCCGAAAAACTGTTTTTT. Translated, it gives CASRAGGNAEKLFF.

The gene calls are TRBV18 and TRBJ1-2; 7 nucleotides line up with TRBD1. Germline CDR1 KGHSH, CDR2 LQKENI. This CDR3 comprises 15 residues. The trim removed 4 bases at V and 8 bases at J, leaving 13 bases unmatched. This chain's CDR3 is CASSHRDSLRRGYTF. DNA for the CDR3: TGTGCCAGCTCACACCGGGACAGCCTCCGTCGCGGCTACACCTTC.

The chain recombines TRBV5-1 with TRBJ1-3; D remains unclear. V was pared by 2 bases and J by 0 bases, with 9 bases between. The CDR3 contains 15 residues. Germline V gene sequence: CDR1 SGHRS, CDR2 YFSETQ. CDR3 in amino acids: CASSFGGLSGNTIYF. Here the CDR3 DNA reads TGCGCCAGCAGCTTCGGCGGACTCTCTGGAAACACCATATATTTT.

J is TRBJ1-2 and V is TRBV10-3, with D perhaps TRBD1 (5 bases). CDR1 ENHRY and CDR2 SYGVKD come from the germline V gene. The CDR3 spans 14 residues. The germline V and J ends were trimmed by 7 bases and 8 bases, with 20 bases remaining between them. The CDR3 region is CAINQKPGPGGYTF. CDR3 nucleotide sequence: TGTGCCATCAACCAAAAACCGGGTCCAGGGGGCTACACCTTC.

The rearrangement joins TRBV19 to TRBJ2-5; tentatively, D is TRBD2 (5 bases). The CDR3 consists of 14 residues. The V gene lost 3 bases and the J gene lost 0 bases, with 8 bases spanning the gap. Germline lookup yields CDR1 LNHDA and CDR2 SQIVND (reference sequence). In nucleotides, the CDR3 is TGTGCCAGTAGTATTGGAGGCCACCAAGAGACCCAGTACTTC. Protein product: CASSIGGHQETQYF.

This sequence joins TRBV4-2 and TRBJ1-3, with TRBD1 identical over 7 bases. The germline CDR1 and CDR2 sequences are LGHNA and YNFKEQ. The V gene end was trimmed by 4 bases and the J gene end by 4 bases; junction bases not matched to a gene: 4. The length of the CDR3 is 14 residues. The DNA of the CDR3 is TGTGCCAGCAGCCTGGGGACAGCCGGAAACACCATATATTTT. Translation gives CASSLGTAGNTIYF.

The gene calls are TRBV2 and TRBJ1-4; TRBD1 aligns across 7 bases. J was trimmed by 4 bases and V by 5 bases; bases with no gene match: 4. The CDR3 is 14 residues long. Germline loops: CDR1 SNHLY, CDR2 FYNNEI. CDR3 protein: CASSPTGINEKLFF. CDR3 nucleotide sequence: TGTGCCAGCAGTCCGACAGGGATTAATGAAAAACTGTTTTTT.

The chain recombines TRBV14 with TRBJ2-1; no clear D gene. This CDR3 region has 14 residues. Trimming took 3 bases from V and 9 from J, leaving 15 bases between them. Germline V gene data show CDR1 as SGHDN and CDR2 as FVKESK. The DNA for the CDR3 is TGTGCCAGCAGCCATCCCCGGCGAAGCGCTGAGCAGTTCTTC. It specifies CASSHPRRSAEQFF.

CDR3: CASSRAARAYEQYF. CDR3 DNA: TGTGCCAGCTCACGAGCCGCCAGGGCCTACGAGCAGTACTTC. The chain employs TRBV18 and TRBJ2-7; D is possibly TRBD1 (5 bases). In germline, CDR1 is KGHSH, CDR2 LQKENI. V was cut by 4 bases and J by 2 bases, with 12 bases left in between. This CDR3 has 14 amino acids.

CDR3 bases: TGTGCCAGCAGTGTTCGCAGGGCGGACTATGGCTACACCTTC. This encodes CASSVRRADYGYTF. V gene TRBV2 combines with J gene TRBJ1-2; D may be TRBD1 (5 bases). Looked up from germline, CDR1 is SNHLY and CDR2 is FYNNEI. There are 14 residues in the CDR3. V lost 4 bases and J lost 3, with 12 bases in between.

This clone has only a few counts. CDR3 sequence: CASSFSGDYGYTF. The CDR3, as DNA: TGTGCCAGCAGCTTCTCCGGGGACTATGGCTACACCTTC. The chain recombines TRBV11-2 with TRBJ1-2, with no clear D. The CDR3 is made up of 13 amino acids. Trimming took 3 bases from V and 3 from J, leaving 8 bases between them. Germline V gene data show CDR1 as SGHAT and CDR2 as FQNNGV.

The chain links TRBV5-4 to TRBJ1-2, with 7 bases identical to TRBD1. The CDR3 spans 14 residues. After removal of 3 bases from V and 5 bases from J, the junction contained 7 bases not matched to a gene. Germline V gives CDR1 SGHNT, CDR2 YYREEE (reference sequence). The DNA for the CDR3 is TGTGCCAGCAGCTCCCCGGACAGGCAATATGGCTACACCTTC. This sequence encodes CASSSPDRQYGYTF.

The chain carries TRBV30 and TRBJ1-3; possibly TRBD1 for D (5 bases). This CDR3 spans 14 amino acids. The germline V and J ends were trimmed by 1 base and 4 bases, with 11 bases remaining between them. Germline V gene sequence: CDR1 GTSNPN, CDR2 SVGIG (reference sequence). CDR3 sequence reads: CAWSEGAGGNTIYF. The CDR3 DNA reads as TGTGCCTGGAGTGAAGGGGCTGGAGGAAACACCATATATTTT.